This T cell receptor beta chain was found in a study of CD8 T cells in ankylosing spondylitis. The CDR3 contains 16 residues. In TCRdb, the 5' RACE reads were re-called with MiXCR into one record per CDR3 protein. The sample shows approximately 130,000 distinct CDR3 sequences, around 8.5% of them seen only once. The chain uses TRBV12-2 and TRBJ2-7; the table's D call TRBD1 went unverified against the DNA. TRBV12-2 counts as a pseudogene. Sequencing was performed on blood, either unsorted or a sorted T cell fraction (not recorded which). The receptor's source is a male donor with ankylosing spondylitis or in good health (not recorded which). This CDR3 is CASRFRSPGQRTEQYF. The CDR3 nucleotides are TGTGCAAGTCGCTTTAGGTCTCCCGGCCAACGGACTGAGCAGTACTTC.